This T cell receptor beta chain was captured in a study of OX40 agonist ivuxolimab in advanced cancers. For the wider study: Ivuxolimab was a fully human IgG2 agonistic monoclonal antibody targeting the costimulatory receptor OX40 (CD134). Patients were allowed to have had prior anti-PD-1, anti-PD-L1 or anti-CTLA-4 therapy, and 30% to 50% of the dose-escalation patients had previously received checkpoint inhibitors. In the dose-escalation cohort, approximately 82% of patients were male, and the mean age was roughly 56 years with a range of about 20 to 79. Intravenous ivuxolimab was administered to patients every 2 weeks at six dose levels: 0.01, 0.1, 0.3, 1.5, 3 and 10 mg/kg. Among the roughly 50 dose-escalation patients, approximately 20 had hepatocellular carcinoma, some 15 melanoma, 9 renal cell carcinoma and 9 head and neck cancer. Partial responses were achieved by three dose-escalation patients, of whom one had hepatocellular carcinoma and two had cutaneous melanoma. The point of sequencing TCRbeta in the periphery was to test whether ivuxolimab changed TCR sequence diversity and drove clonal T-cell expansion. The monotherapy dose-escalation portion (N of about 50 patients) of the phase I ivuxolimab trial is reported in the paper. The research as a whole found: After ivuxolimab, CD8+ T cells had more expanded clones than CD4+ T cells on average. Clonal expansion of both CD4+ and CD8+ blood T cells was observed from baseline to week 6 at doses 0.1 to 3.0 mg/kg. In the 0.1-3.0 mg/kg groups, partial responders were among the patients with the lowest normalized peripheral clonal expansion, particularly in CD8+ T cells. Antigen specificity was not determined for the clonally expanded peripheral T cells. Low levels of normalized T-cell clonal expansion were also seen in some patients who did not respond.

V loses 3 bases, J loses 0 bases, and the germline ends lie 15 bases apart. For CDR1 and CDR2, the germline V gene lists SGHTS and YDEGEE. Including cysteine and phenylalanine, the CDR3 has 16 amino acids. The CDR3 DNA has 48 bases and is translated from base 1. The trial excluded patients who had a history of autoimmune disease or who were on systemic immunosuppression. Peripheral blood for TCR sequencing was collected from all dose cohorts at baseline, on cycle 4 day 1, and on cycle 7 day 1. The samples were drawn from a first-in-human, open-label, multicenter phase I dose-escalation trial of ivuxolimab. The trial enrolled adults with locally advanced or metastatic head and neck squamous cell, hepatocellular, melanoma or renal cell carcinoma. Before TCR sequencing, CD4+ and CD8+ T cells were separately sorted from peripheral blood. A remark on this clone: Its antigen remains undetermined. No much larger clone is present one base from it, and per-base qualities are unavailable.

For sequencing of the TCRbeta CDR3 region, genomic DNA was extracted from the sorted cells. TCRbeta CDR3 regions were sequenced using the immunoSEQ Assay. TCRdb's version of the immuneACCESS table is confined to in-frame rearrangements and falls short of the full clone set. An unresolved V gene accounts for under half of the shortfall where checked; the remainder is of unknown origin. For this sample there are roughly 61,000 clones; around nine tenths appear just once. About 3% of the sample is in the top ten clones. The specimen comprised CD4+ or CD8+ T cells sorted from blood, sampled in a trial of the OX40 agonist ivuxolimab. The V and J genes are TRBV5-8 and TRBJ1-1; TRBD1 is perhaps the D gene, given 6 matching bases. This sequence was found in an adult with an advanced solid tumor such as melanoma, head and neck, liver or kidney cancer. The CDR3 here reads CASSSGTGQVNTEAFF. The nucleotide sequence is given as TGTGCCAGCAGCTCGGGAACGGGACAAGTGAACACTGAAGCTTTCTTT.